This passage covers 20 T cell receptor beta chains from one sample sequenced in a study of regulatory T cells in long-lasting Graves disease. Specified time point: newly diagnosed GD, antithyroid drugs for less than 3 months. Making the TCR library involved RNA that had been extracted from PBMCs. To make TCR beta libraries, researchers used iRepertoire HTBI primers and Arm-PCR of CDR3 regions. TCRdb ran MiXCR on the multiplex PCR reads and lists one entry per CDR3 protein. The data contain about 560,000 distinct CDR3 sequences, 16% of them singletons. The data were also submitted as part of a second study, on T cells in Graves' hyperthyroidism and ophthalmopathy.

Source: peripheral blood mononuclear cells (PBMCs), taken at new diagnosis, from a patient treated with antithyroid drugs. These receptors were taken from a man aged 18 to 29 with Graves disease.

This clonotype was seen repeatedly, ten times or more. The chain uses TRBV7-9 and TRBJ2-7; D is uncertain. V dropped 5 bases and J dropped 5 bases, with 7 bases sitting between them. CDR1 and CDR2 from the germline V gene are SEHNR and FQNEAQ (reference sequence). The CDR3 has 11 residues. The CDR3 sequence is CASSPSNEQYF. Here the CDR3 DNA reads TGTGCCAGCAGCCCTTCGAACGAGCAGTACTTC.

This clonotype was picked up many times. This chain uses TRBV2 with TRBJ1-1; 11 nucleotides align to TRBD1. V shed 6 bases, J shed 5 bases, and the junction held 8 bases outside the gene matches. Germline CDR1 and CDR2: SNHLY and FYNNEI. This CDR3 contains 15 residues. CDR3 DNA: TGTGCCAGCAGCGCTGGGGGACAGGGGGTGACTGAAGCTTTCTTT. It specifies CASSAGGQGVTEAFF.

This clonotype was seen at least ten times. The chain joins TRBV6-1 to TRBJ1-1, with unresolved D. The CDR3 is made up of 15 amino acids. Per germline, CDR1 MNHNS and CDR2 SASEGT. Trimming stripped 2 bases from V and 1 base from J, with 11 bases between. The CDR3 protein is CASSELGGPNTEAFF. The CDR3 region has the DNA TGTGCCAGCAGTGAACTGGGAGGGCCGAACACTGAAGCTTTCTTT.

This clonotype was found many times. The rearrangement links TRBV7-6 to TRBJ2-5; 10 nucleotides agree with TRBD2. Germline CDR1 reads SGHVS; CDR2 reads FNYEAQ. The CDR3 length is 16 residues. After removal of 5 bases from V and 0 bases from J, the junction contained 6 bases not matched to a gene. CDR3 protein: CASSPGLAAYQETQYF. The CDR3 DNA follows: TGTGCCAGCAGCCCCGGACTAGCGGCGTACCAAGAGACCCAGTACTTC.

There are many counts of this clonotype. The chain employs TRBV12-5 and TRBJ2-3; maybe TRBD2 (5 bases). Trimming removed 2 bases from V and 2 bases from J, with 11 bases in between. Germline CDR1 LGHNT, CDR2 FRNRAP. The CDR3 runs 15 residues. The CDR3 nucleotides are TGTGCTAGTGGTTTGAGTGGGAGACCCACAGATACGCAGTATTTT. Encoded protein: CASGLSGRPTDTQYF.

This clonotype has just a few counts. The CDR3: CASSEGGSPTDTQYF. CDR3 nucleotides: TGTGCCAGCAGTGAAGGCGGGAGCCCCACAGATACGCAGTATTTT. The chain recombines TRBV2 with TRBJ2-3, with 7 bases fitting TRBD2. CDR1 and CDR2 from the germline V gene are SNHLY and FYNNEI. Trimming at V came to 1 base and at J to 2 bases, leaving 3 bases not matched to a gene. The CDR3 runs 15 residues.

A few counts support this clonotype. This chain connects TRBV9 to TRBJ2-5; 10 bases align to TRBD1. After removal of 3 bases from V and 5 bases from J, the junction contained 10 bases not matched to a gene. The CDR3 extends over 16 amino acids. CDR1 SGDLS and CDR2 YYNGEE come from the germline V gene. The CDR3 protein is CASSGGQGVFGETQYF. In DNA form, the CDR3 reads TGTGCCAGCAGCGGTGGACAGGGGGTTTTTGGGGAGACCCAGTACTTC.

This clonotype was picked up many times. V is TRBV28 and J is TRBJ1-5; 7 bases fit TRBD1. The J segment lost 4 bases and the V segment lost 6 bases, leaving 9 bases of the junction unmatched. This CDR3 spans 15 amino acids. From germline, CDR1 is MDHEN and CDR2 SYDVKM. The CDR3 here is CASSGTNRGNQPQHF. The DNA for the CDR3 is TGTGCCAGCAGCGGAACAAACAGGGGAAATCAGCCCCAGCATTTT.

The genes are TRBV28 and TRBJ1-1; D is uncertain. This CDR3 has 14 amino acids. V dropped 5 bases and J dropped 0 bases, with 10 bases sitting between them. Germline values: CDR1 MDHEN, CDR2 SYDVKM. CDR3 in DNA: TGTGCCAGCAGTCAAAGACCGTTGAACACTGAAGCTTTCTTT. Translated, it gives CASSQRPLNTEAFF.

CDR3: CAIGQGFNEQFF. Here the CDR3 DNA reads TGTGCCATCGGTCAGGGGTTCAATGAGCAGTTCTTC. The V and J genes are TRBV10-3 and TRBJ2-1; possibly TRBD1 for D (6 bases). Germline CDR1 reads ENHRY; CDR2 reads SYGVKD. Trimming cost V 8 bases and J 6 bases, with 11 bases left between them. CDR3 length: 12 residues.

In its sample, this clonotype was seen a few times. The chain couples TRBV2 to TRBJ2-7; 9 positions agree with TRBD1. V dropped 5 bases and J dropped 5; count of bases not matched to a gene: 13. Germline lookup yields CDR1 SNHLY and CDR2 FYNNEI. The CDR3 length is 16 residues. CDR3: CASSNTLGQGGNEQYF. The DNA for the CDR3 is TGTGCCAGCAGTAACACCTTGGGACAGGGTGGGAACGAGCAGTACTTC.

The rearrangement links TRBV29-1 to TRBJ2-7; D is uncertain. V shed 5 bases and J shed 1 base, with 15 bases lying between them. The CDR3 loop spans 14 amino acids. The germline gives CDR1 SQVTM, CDR2 ANQGSEA. The CDR3 protein is CSVSTGRGSYEQYF. CDR3 coding DNA: TGCAGCGTTTCTACCGGACGAGGATCCTACGAGCAGTACTTC.

This clonotype was seen at least ten times. One end of the junction is discordant with germline, which a read error may explain. This chain uses TRBV5-1 with TRBJ2-3; D gene ambiguous. There are 11 residues in the CDR3. Per the germline V gene, CDR1 is SGHRS and CDR2 is YFSETQ. The CDR3 region is CASSSTDTQYF. The CDR3 DNA is TGTGCCAGCTCAAGCACAGATACGCAGTATTTT.

This clonotype was seen at least ten times. V is TRBV12-3 or TRBV12-4 and J is TRBJ1-4, with 11 bases lining up with TRBD1. The CDR3 is 15 residues long. With 4 bases clipped from V and 7 bases from J, the junction kept 5 bases outside the gene matches. This CDR3 is CASSSQDRGREKLFF. In DNA form, the CDR3 reads TGTGCCAGCAGTTCCCAGGACAGGGGGCGTGAAAAACTGTTTTTT.

This clonotype was counted ten times or more. The gene calls are TRBV2 and TRBJ2-7; 9 bases align to TRBD2. V was clipped by 6 bases and J by 2 bases; unmatched bases: 8. The CDR3 sequence is 15 residues long. Germline assignment: CDR1 SNHLY and CDR2 FYNNEI. The DNA of the CDR3 is TGTGCCAGCAGCTCAAGCAGCGGGAGGACCTACGAGCAGTACTTC. Residues: CASSSSSGRTYEQYF.

This clonotype was counted ten times or more. The chain joins TRBV6-1 to TRBJ2-5; 8 nucleotides agree with TRBD1. V was pared by 6 bases and J by 6 bases, with 9 bases of the junction left unmatched. Germline V gene lookup returns CDR1 MNHNS and CDR2 SASEGT. The CDR3 is 14 residues long. This chain's CDR3 is CASRGGQGTKTQYF. The DNA of the CDR3 is TGTGCCAGCAGGGGAGGACAGGGTACGAAGACCCAGTACTTC.

This clonotype has ten or more counts. The J gene is TRBJ2-7, the V gene TRBV29-1; possibly TRBD1 or TRBD2 for D (6 bases each). Germline V gene sequence: CDR1 SQVTM, CDR2 ANQGSEA. The CDR3 totals 17 residues. The V and J ends lost 3 bases and 3 bases respectively, with 24 bases between them. CDR3 coding DNA: TGCAGCGTTGAGGGGGGCAGGCCAGAGGTTCTACACTACGAGCAGTACTTC. It translates to CSVEGGRPEVLHYEQYF.

This clonotype showed up many times. The chain has TRBV15 and TRBJ2-7, with 9 bases that match TRBD1. Trimming took 3 bases from V and 4 from J; bases not matched to a gene: 1. Germline loops: CDR1 LNHNV, CDR2 YYDKDF (reference sequence). The CDR3 totals 13 residues. The CDR3 loop reads CATSRDRGYEQYF. The CDR3 DNA reads as TGTGCCACCAGCAGGGACAGGGGATACGAGCAGTACTTC.

This clonotype was detected many times. This chain links TRBV7-9 with TRBJ2-6; 7 bases align to TRBD2. The CDR3 spans 15 residues. The trim removed 7 bases at V and 1 base at J, leaving 4 bases unmatched. Germline V gene sequence: CDR1 SEHNR, CDR2 FQNEAQ (reference sequence). The CDR3 DNA reads as TGTGCCAGCACCCTGGGGGGGTCTGGGGCCAACGTCCTGACTTTC. Translation: CASTLGGSGANVLTF.

This clonotype appeared many times. For the CDR3, the DNA is TGTGCCAGCAGTCTCACGGGCCTAAATTCACCCCTCCACTTT. It yields the protein CASSLTGLNSPLHF. V is TRBV28 and J is TRBJ1-6; D not resolved. Germline V gene data show CDR1 as MDHEN and CDR2 as SYDVKM. Trimming removed 5 bases from V and 7 bases from J, with 12 bases in between. The CDR3 has 14 residues.